A selection of T cell receptor beta chains follows, all from one sample in a study of patients and donors after allogeneic stem cell transplantation. TCRdb used MiXCR to reprocess the RT-PCR reads, holding one entry per CDR3 protein. The table lists approximately 430,000 distinct CDR3 sequences, about a sixth of them singletons. Input material: blood, either unsorted or a sorted T cell fraction (not recorded which). The receptors were sampled from a human donor who was either an allogeneic HSCT recipient or a stem cell or donor lymphocyte infusion donor (not recorded which). It is not recorded whose cells these are; they may come from a transplant donor. CDR3s include the opening cysteine and the closing phenylalanine or tryptophan. A D gene is named only where the DNA matches it firmly. Part of the rows lack a size; the others show once, few, many or a class for expanded clones.

size | J | V | D | DNA | CDR3
- | TRBJ2-1 | TRBV5-1 | - | TGCGCCAGCAGCCAAAGGTCGCGGGCACAGGAGAGCTCCTACAATGAGCAGTTCTTC | CASSQRSRAQESSYNEQFF
many | TRBJ2-7 | TRBV29-1 | - | TGCAGCGTTCGGCAGGGGATCGGGCAGTACTTC | CSVRQGIGQYF
- | TRBJ2-7 | TRBV5-6 | TRBD1 | TGTGCCAGCGGCTACAGGGGCGACGAGCAGTACTTC | CASGYRGDEQYF
- | TRBJ2-5 | TRBV19 | TRBD2 | TGTGCCAGTAGTACGGGACTAGCGGGGGCCCACCAAGAGACCCAGTACTTC | CASSTGLAGAHQETQYF
- | TRBJ2-5 | TRBV4-1 | TRBD2 | TGCGCCAGCAGCCAAGTTGAAGCGGGATCGATGGAGACCCAGTACTTC | CASSQVEAGSMETQYF
- | TRBJ2-2 | TRBV20-1 | - | TGCAGTGCTAGTGGGGGGAACACCGGGGAGCTGTTTTTT | CSASGGNTGELFF
- | TRBJ1-6 | TRBV2 | TRBD1 | TGTGCCAGCATTACAGGGGCGAATAATTCACCCCTCCACTTT | CASITGANNSPLHF
many | TRBJ2-3 | TRBV18 | TRBD2 | TGTGCCAGCTCACCACGGCGGGGGGCCGAAGATACGCAGTATTTT | CASSPRRGAEDTQYF
- | TRBJ2-1 | TRBV30 | - | TGTGCCTGGAGTAAGGGGGACTGGGACAATGAGCAGTTCTTC | CAWSKGDWDNEQFF
- | TRBJ1-5 | TRBV15 | - | TGTGCCACCAGCAGAGGAGGGTCAAATCAGCCCCAGCATTTT | CATSRGGSNQPQHF
- | TRBJ1-1 | TRBV25-1 | TRBD1 | TGTGCCAGCAACCAACAGGGGGCAGGCACTGAAGCTTTCTTT | CASNQQGAGTEAFF
many | TRBJ2-2 | TRBV29-1 | TRBD2 | TGCAGCGTTACGAGACTAGCGGGACTCATTCAGGGGACCGGGGAGCTGTTTTTT | CSVTRLAGLIQGTGELFF
- | TRBJ1-1 | TRBV5-1 | TRBD1 | TGCGCCAGCAGCTTGGGACAGGGAAGGAACACTGAAGCTTTCTTT | CASSLGQGRNTEAFF
- | TRBJ2-3 | TRBV6-1 | - | TGTGCCAGCAGTACCCGGACGACCTACACAGATACGCAGTATTTT | CASSTRTTYTDTQYF
few | TRBJ1-3 | TRBV5-1 | - | TGCGCCAGCAGCGTCCAGGGGCCTATCTCTGGAAACACCATATATTTT | CASSVQGPISGNTIYF
- | TRBJ2-7 | TRBV7-2 | - | TGTGCCAGCAGCCCCAACAGGGGAGGCGAGCAGTACTTC | CASSPNRGGEQYF
- | TRBJ2-7 | TRBV20-1 | - | TGCAGTGCTGTCCGGCCGGAGGCGGGTTACGAGCAGTACTTC | CSAVRPEAGYEQYF
many | TRBJ2-5 | TRBV5-1 | - | TGCGCCAGCAGCTTGCCGGGGGACGGTCAACAGACCCAGTACTTC | CASSLPGDGQQTQYF
few | TRBJ1-5 | TRBV7-2 | TRBD1 | TGTGCCAGCAGCTTAGTGGGGGGACAGGGGAATCAGCCCCAGCATTTT | CASSLVGGQGNQPQHF
- | TRBJ1-1 | TRBV6-5 | - | TGTGCCACTTCACGCAAGAACACTGAAGCTTTCTTT | CATSRKNTEAFF
few | TRBJ2-1 | TRBV9 | - | TGTGCCAGCAGCCTCGGGACTTTTACTTACAATGAGCAGTTCTTC | CASSLGTFTYNEQFF
- | TRBJ2-2 | TRBV19 | - | TGTGCAAGTATCTTCTCTGGGGGGCGGACCGGGGAGCTGTTTTTT | CASIFSGGRTGELFF